The sequence of this T cell receptor (beta chain) was determined in a study of T cell responses to AZD1222 COVID-19 vaccine. The repertoire was sequenced with immunoSEQ multiplex PCR; TCRdb's copy has only in-frame clones and lacks some. The table records about 93,000 clones, 75% to 90% of them present only once. Details on this clone: Its antigen is unidentified.

Deletions cut 7 bases from V and 6 bases from J, with 13 bases between. Germline V gives CDR1 SNHLY, CDR2 FYNNEI. The CDR3 has 14 residues. Study-wide results and caveats: Possibly, clonal diversity was underestimated; donors were largely white British and included more females.

Material: peripheral blood, obtained 28 days after the second AZD1222 dose. The V call is TRBV2, the J call TRBJ1-6; D gene uncertain. The clonotype was recovered from an adult who received the AZD1222 COVID-19 vaccine. CDR3: CASNPGRSNSPLHF. CDR3 bases: TGTGCCAGCAACCCCGGACGCAGTAATTCACCCCTCCACTTT.